This T cell receptor beta chain was recovered during a study of radiation and T cells in renal cell carcinoma. A remark on this clone: What it binds is not known.

This CDR3 is built from 15 residues. From germline, CDR1 is LGHNA and CDR2 YNFKEQ. The V and J ends lost 3 bases and 3 bases, in that order; junction bases with no gene match: 5. Treatment of the sample: treatment-naive control, cytoreductive nephrectomy. Controls were unirradiated tumors from treatment-naive cytoreductive nephrectomy patients. Clear cell pathology was present in this patient's renal cell carcinoma. Controls included several female and over 10 male donors, resected 2011 to 2014. Using immunoSEQ multiplex PCR, the repertoire was profiled, and TCRdb retains in-frame clones only, with some absent. The data contain 25,000 or so clones, around half of them seen just once; the ten biggest clones take up about 20%. Study-wide findings and caveats: In nephrectomy-only tumors, top 100 clonotypes averaged around 40%, versus around 54% irradiated.

This TCR came from a human donor with renal cell carcinoma. The sequencing used tumor tissue, collected from a patient whose treatment was nephrectomy without radiotherapy. V gene TRBV4-2 combines with J gene TRBJ1-5; 7 positions agree with TRBD1. The CDR3 protein is CASSQKTGHNQPQHF. The CDR3 DNA reads as TGTGCCAGCAGCCAGAAGACAGGGCACAATCAGCCCCAGCATTTT.